Listed here are 13 T cell receptor beta chains from one sample, sequenced in a study of cytomegalovirus exposure and HLA in healthy donors. The PCR ran on 60 Vbeta and 13 Jbeta primers. Produced via immunoSEQ multiplex PCR; TCRdb's table is partial and in-frame only. This repertoire shows 150,000 to 200,000 clones, about 85% found once; its top ten account for more than 2%. Material: PBMCs. These receptors came from a man in his late teens or twenties in good health and CMV-seropositive.

V and J are TRBV6-4 and TRBJ1-5, with D uncertain. CDR1 is MRHNA and CDR2 is SNTAGT in the germline V gene. Deletions cut 0 bases from V and 3 bases from J, with 6 bases between. The CDR3 spans 14 residues. CDR3 DNA sequence: TGTGCCAGCAGTGACTCGGCGGACAATCAGCCCCAGCATTTT. It specifies CASSDSADNQPQHF.

V and J are TRBV20-1 and TRBJ2-1; D ambiguous. This CDR3 comprises 11 residues. V lost 3 bases to trimming and J lost 6 bases, with 6 bases between them. Germline V CDR1 and CDR2: DFQATT, SNEGSKA (reference sequence). The DNA of the CDR3 is TGCAGTGCTAGGGAGATCAATGAGCAGTTCTTC. Residues: CSAREINEQFF.

The V gene is TRBV5-6, the J gene TRBJ1-1, with 10 bases aligning to TRBD1. This CDR3 has 16 residues. The germline V gene encodes CDR1 SGHDT and CDR2 YYEEEE. V was pared by 0 bases and J by 2 bases, with 4 bases of the junction left unmatched. CDR3 residues: CASSLGTGGRNTEAFF. CDR3 bases: TGTGCCAGCAGCTTGGGGACAGGGGGAAGAAACACTGAAGCTTTCTTT.

This chain joins TRBV7-9 and TRBJ2-3, with TRBD2 matching over 8 bases. Germline-derived CDR1 and CDR2 are SEHNR and FQNEAQ (reference sequence). The CDR3 runs to 15 residues. J was trimmed by 0 bases and V by 6 bases; bases with no gene match: 5. The CDR3 bases are TGTGCCAGCAGACTTAGCGGGGCGAGCACAGATACGCAGTATTTT. It codes for CASRLSGASTDTQYF.

The rearrangement uses TRBV30 and TRBJ1-2; the match to TRBD1 covers 7 bases. V shed 3 bases and J 8 bases; nucleotides not matched to a gene: 18. Germline V CDR1 and CDR2: GTSNPN, SVGIG (reference sequence). The CDR3 has 16 amino acids. In nucleotides, the CDR3 is TGTGCCTGGAGGAGGTCAGGGGGACAGACAGTGCGGGGCTACACCTTC. It yields the protein CAWRRSGGQTVRGYTF.

A remark on this clone: This CDR3 is also generated by other DNA sequences in the sample. The V and J genes are TRBV2 and TRBJ2-5; 9 bases align to TRBD2. CDR3 length equals 13 residues. J gave up 5 bases and V 8 bases, and 6 bases lay outside the gene matches. CDR1 and CDR2 from the germline V gene are SNHLY and FYNNEI. The CDR3 sequence: CASSERGAETQYF. The CDR3 nucleotides read TGTGCCAGCTCCGAGCGGGGGGCGGAGACCCAGTACTTC. Full variable domain (outside the CDR3, taken from reference TRBV2 and TRBJ2-5): EPEVTQTPSHQVTQMGQEVILRCVPISNHLYFYWYRQILGQKVEFLVSFYNNEISEKSEIFDDQFSVERPDGSNFTLKIRSTKLEDSAMYFCASSERGAETQYFGPGTRLLVL.

The J gene is TRBJ2-4, the V gene TRBV13; maybe TRBD1 (5 bases). Germline CDR1 is PRHDT and CDR2 is FYEKMQ (reference sequence). The CDR3 is 16 residues long. The germline V and J ends were trimmed by 2 bases and 0 bases, with 11 bases remaining between them. CDR3 residues: CASSLRQKLAKNIQYF. CDR3 in DNA: TGTGCCAGCAGCTTAAGACAGAAACTAGCCAAAAACATTCAGTACTTC.

J is TRBJ1-5 and V is TRBV5-6; D uncertain. Germline lookup yields CDR1 SGHDT and CDR2 YYEEEE. V lost 2 bases and J 3 bases, leaving 9 bases between the germline ends. This CDR3 comprises 14 residues. In DNA form, the CDR3 reads TGTGCCAGCAGCTTTTCAGGCCTCAATCAGCCCCAGCATTTT. The encoded protein is CASSFSGLNQPQHF.

The rearrangement uses TRBV6-5 and TRBJ1-1; TRBD1 might be the D (5 bases). The CDR3 has 12 residues. V was shortened by 6 bases and J by 7 bases, with 12 bases between the two germline ends. In germline, CDR1 is MNHEY, CDR2 SVGAGI. The CDR3, as DNA: TGTGCCAGCAGACAGCAGGGAATTGAAGCTTTCTTT. Protein sequence: CASRQQGIEAFF.

The chain links TRBV14 to TRBJ2-3; TRBD2 matches 8 bases. Germline V gives CDR1 SGHDN, CDR2 FVKESK. Trimming cost V 4 bases and J 8 bases; bases outside gene matches: 8. The CDR3 totals 14 residues. The CDR3 reads CASSPRGAGATQYF. The CDR3, as DNA: TGTGCCAGCAGCCCGCGGGGGGCTGGAGCTACGCAGTATTTT.

About this clone itself: Sequence at one end of the junction differs from germline and may be a read error. The chain has TRBV30 and TRBJ2-6; 11 bases are shared with TRBD1. Germline values: CDR1 GTSNPN, CDR2 SVGIG (reference sequence). The CDR3 length is 22 residues. The CDR3 loop is CAWSVPPFPGQGAWAGANGLTF. The CDR3 DNA reads TGTGCCTGGAGTGTACCCCCATTCCCAGGACAGGGGGCTTGGGCTGGGGCCAACGGCCTGACTTTC.

The chain couples TRBV6-6 to TRBJ2-7; 11 nucleotides align to TRBD2. CDR1 is MNHNY and CDR2 is SVGAGI in the germline V gene (reference sequence). V shed 3 bases, J shed 5 bases, and the junction held 9 bases outside the gene matches. The CDR3 is made up of 16 amino acids. The DNA for the CDR3 is TGTGCCAGCAGTTATTATCGTAGCGGGGGGGCCGACGAGCAGTACTTC. Translating gives CASSYYRSGGADEQYF.

Remarks on this clone: The same CDR3 is also encoded by other DNA sequences in this sample. The chain has TRBV18 and TRBJ1-5, with 7 positions matching TRBD1. Germline-derived CDR1 and CDR2 are KGHSH and LQKENI. The length of the CDR3 is 14 residues. Trimming cost V 3 bases and J 2 bases; bases outside gene matches: 1. CDR3 nucleotides: TGTGCCAGCTCACCGGGGACAGGCAATCAGCCCCAGCATTTT. It is translated as CASSPGTGNQPQHF.